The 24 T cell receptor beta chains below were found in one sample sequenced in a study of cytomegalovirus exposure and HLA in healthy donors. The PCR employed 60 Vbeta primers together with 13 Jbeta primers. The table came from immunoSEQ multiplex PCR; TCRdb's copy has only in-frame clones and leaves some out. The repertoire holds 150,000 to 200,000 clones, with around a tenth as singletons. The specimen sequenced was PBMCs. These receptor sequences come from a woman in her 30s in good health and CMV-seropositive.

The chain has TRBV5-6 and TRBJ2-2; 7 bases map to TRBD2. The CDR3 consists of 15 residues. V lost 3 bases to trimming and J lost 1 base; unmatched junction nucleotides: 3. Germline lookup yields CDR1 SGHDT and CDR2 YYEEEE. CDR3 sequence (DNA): TGTGCCAGCAGCTCCGGGACTATGAACACCGGGGAGCTGTTTTTT. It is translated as CASSSGTMNTGELFF.

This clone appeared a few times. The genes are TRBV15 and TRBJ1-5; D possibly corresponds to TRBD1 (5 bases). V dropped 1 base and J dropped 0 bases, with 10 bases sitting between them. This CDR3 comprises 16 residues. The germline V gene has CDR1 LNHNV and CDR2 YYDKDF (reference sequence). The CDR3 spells CATSRVGGYSNQPQHF. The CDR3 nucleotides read TGTGCCACCAGCAGAGTGGGGGGATATAGCAATCAGCCCCAGCATTTT.

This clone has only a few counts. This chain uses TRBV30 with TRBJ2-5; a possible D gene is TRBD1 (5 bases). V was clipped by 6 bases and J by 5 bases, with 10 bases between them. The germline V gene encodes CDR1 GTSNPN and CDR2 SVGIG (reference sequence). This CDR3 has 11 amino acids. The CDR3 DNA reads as TGTGCCTGCCAGGGTGCGGAGACCCAGTACTTC. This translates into CACQGAETQYF.

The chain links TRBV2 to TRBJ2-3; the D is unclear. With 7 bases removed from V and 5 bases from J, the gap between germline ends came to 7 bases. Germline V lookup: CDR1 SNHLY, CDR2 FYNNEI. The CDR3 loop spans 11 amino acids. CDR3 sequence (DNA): TGTGCCAGCACCAGTTTAGATACGCAGTATTTT. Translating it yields CASTSLDTQYF.

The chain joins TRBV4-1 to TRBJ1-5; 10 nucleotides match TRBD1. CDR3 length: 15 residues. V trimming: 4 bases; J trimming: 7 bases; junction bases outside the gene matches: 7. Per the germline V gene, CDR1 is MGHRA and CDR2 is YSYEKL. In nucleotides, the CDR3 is TGCGCCAGCAGCCTTCAGGACAGGGGGTTACAGCCCCAGCATTTT. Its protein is CASSLQDRGLQPQHF.

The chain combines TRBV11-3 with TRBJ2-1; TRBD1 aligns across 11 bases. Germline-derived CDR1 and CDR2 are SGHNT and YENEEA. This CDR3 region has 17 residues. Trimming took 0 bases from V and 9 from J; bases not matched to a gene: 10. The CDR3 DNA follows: TGTGCCAGCAGCTTAGAAATCGTCGGACAGGGGGCCGGTGAGCAGTTCTTC. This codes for CASSLEIVGQGAGEQFF.

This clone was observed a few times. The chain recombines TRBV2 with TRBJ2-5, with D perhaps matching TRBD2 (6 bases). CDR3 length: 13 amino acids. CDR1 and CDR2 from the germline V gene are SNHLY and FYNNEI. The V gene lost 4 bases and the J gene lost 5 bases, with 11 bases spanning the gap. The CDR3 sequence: CASSAGGLETQYF. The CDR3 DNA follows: TGTGCCAGCAGTGCCGGGGGACTGGAGACCCAGTACTTC.

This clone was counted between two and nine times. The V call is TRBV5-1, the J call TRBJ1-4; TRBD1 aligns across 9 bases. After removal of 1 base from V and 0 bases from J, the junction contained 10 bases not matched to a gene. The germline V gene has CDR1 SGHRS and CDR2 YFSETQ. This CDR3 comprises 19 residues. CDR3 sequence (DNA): TGCGCCAGCAGCTTGATGCCCCCGGGACAGGGATCAACTAATGAAAAACTGTTTTTT. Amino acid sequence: CASSLMPPGQGSTNEKLFF.

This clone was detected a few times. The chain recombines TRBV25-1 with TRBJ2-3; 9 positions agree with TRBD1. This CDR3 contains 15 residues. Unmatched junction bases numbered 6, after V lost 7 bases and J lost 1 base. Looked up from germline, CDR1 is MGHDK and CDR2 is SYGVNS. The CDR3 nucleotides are TGTGCCAGCACCCCACAGGGGGCCCGCACAGATACGCAGTATTTT. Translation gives CASTPQGARTDTQYF.

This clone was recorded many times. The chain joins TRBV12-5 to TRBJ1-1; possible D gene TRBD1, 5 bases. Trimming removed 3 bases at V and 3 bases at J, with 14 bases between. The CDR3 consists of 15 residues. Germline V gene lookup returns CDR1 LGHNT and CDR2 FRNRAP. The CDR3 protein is CASGLGDSGYTEAFF. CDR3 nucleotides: TGTGCTAGTGGTTTAGGGGACTCGGGTTACACTGAAGCTTTCTTT.

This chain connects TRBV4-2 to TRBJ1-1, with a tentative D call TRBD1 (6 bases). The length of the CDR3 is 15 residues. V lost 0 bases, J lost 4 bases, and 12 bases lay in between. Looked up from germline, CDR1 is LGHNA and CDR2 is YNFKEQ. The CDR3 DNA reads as TGTGCCAGCAGCCAAGAAAAGGACAGAGCCACTGAAGCTTTCTTT. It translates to CASSQEKDRATEAFF.

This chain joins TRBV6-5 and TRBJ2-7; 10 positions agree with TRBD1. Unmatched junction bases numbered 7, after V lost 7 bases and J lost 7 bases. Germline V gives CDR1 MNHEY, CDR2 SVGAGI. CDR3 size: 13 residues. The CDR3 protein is CASNRQGAHEQYF. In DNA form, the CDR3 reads TGTGCCAGCAATCGACAGGGGGCGCATGAGCAGTACTTC.

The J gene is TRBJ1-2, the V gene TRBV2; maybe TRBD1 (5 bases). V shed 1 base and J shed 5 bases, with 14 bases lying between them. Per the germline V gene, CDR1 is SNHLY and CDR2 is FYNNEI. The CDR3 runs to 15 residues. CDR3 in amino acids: CASSEEGLGDYGYTF. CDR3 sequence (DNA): TGTGCCAGCAGTGAAGAGGGCTTAGGGGATTATGGCTACACCTTC.

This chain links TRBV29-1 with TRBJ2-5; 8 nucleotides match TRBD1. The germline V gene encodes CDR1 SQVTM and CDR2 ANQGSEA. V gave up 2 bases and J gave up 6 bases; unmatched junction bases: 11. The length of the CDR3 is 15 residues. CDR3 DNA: TGCAGCGTTGAATCCCCAATACAGGGGGGAAAGACCCAGTACTTC. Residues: CSVESPIQGGKTQYF.

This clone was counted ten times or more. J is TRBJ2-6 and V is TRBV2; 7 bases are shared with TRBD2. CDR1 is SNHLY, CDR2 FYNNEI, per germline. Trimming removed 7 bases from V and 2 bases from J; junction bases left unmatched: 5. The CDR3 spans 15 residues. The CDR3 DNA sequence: TGTGCCAGCACCCCTCGGGAGGCTGGGGCCAACGTCCTGACTTTC. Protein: CASTPREAGANVLTF.

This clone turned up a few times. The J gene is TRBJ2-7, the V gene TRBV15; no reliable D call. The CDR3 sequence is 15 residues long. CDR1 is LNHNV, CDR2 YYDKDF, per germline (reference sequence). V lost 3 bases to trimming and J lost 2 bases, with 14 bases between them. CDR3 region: CATSRPAQPPYEQYF. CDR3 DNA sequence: TGTGCCACCAGCAGGCCAGCGCAGCCTCCCTACGAGCAGTACTTC.

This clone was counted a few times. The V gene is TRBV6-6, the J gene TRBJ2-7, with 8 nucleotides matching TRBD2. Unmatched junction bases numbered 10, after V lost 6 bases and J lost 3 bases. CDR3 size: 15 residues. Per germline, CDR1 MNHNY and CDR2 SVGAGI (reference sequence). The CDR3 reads CASSSQVAGGYEQYF. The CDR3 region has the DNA TGTGCCAGCAGCTCCCAAGTGGCGGGAGGCTACGAGCAGTACTTC.

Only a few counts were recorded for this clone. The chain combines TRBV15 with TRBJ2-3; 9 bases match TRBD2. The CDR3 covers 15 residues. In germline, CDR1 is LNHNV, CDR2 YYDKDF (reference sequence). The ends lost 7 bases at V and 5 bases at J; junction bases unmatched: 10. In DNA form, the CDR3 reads TGTGCCACCACCTCGCCGGCGGGGGGGGTAGATACGCAGTATTTT. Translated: CATTSPAGGVDTQYF. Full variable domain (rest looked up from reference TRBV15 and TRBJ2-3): DAMVIQNPRYQVTQFGKPVTLSCSQTLNHNVMYWYQQKSSQAPKLLFHYYDKDFNNEADTPDNFQSRRPNTSFCFLDIRSPGLGDTAMYLCATTSPAGGVDTQYFGPGTRLTVL.

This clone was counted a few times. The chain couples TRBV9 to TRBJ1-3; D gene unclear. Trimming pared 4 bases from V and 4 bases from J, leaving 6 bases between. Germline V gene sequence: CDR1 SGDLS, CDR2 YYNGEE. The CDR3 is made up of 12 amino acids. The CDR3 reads CASSPGGNTIYF. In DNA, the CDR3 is TGTGCCAGCAGCCCGGGAGGAAACACCATATATTTT.

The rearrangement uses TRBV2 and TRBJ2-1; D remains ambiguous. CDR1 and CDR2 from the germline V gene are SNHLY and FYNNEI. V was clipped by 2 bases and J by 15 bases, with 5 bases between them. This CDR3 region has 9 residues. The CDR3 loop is CASSEPVFF. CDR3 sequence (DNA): TGTGCCAGCAGTGAACCCGTGTTCTTC. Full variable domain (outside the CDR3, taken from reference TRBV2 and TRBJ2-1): EPEVTQTPSHQVTQMGQEVILRCVPISNHLYFYWYRQILGQKVEFLVSFYNNEISEKSEIFDDQFSVERPDGSNFTLKIRSTKLEDSAMYFCASSEPVFFGPGTRLTVL.

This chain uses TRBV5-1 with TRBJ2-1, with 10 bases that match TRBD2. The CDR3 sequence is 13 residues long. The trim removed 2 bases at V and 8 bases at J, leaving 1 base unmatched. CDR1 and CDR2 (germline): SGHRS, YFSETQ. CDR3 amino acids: CASSFLAGDEQFF. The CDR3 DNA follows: TGCGCCAGCAGCTTCCTAGCGGGAGATGAGCAGTTCTTC. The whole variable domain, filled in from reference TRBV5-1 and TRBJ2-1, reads KAGVTQTPRYLIKTRGQQVTLSCSPISGHRSVSWYQQTPGQGLQFLFEYFSETQRNKGNFPGRFSGRQFSNSRSEMNVSTLELGDSALYLCASSFLAGDEQFFGPGTRLTVL.

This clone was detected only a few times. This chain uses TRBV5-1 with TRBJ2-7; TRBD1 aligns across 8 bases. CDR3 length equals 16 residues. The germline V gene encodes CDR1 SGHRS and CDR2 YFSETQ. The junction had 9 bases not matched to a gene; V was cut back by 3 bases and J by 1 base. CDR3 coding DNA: TGCGCCAGCAGCTCTCCGAGAGGACAGGGATCCTACGAGCAGTACTTC. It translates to CASSSPRGQGSYEQYF.

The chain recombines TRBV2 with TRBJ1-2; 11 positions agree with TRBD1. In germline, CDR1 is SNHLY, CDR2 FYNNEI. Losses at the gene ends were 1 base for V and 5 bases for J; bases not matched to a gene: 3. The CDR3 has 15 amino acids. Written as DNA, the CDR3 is TGTGCCAGCAGTGAAGTCGGGACAGGGGGATATGGCTACACCTTC. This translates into CASSEVGTGGYGYTF. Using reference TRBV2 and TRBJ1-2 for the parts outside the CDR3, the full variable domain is EPEVTQTPSHQVTQMGQEVILRCVPISNHLYFYWYRQILGQKVEFLVSFYNNEISEKSEIFDDQFSVERPDGSNFTLKIRSTKLEDSAMYFCASSEVGTGGYGYTFGSGTRLTVV.

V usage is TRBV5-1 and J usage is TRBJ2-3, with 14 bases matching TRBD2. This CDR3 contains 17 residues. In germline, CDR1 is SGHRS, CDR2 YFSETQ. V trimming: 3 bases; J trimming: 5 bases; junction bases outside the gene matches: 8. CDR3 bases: TGCGCCAGCAGCTCAAGACTAGCGGGAGGGCCAATAGATACGCAGTATTTT. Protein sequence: CASSSRLAGGPIDTQYF.